One TCR beta chain is described in this entry. The antigen remains unidentified. This specimen includes other DNA sequences encoding the same CDR3. The table came from immunoSEQ multiplex PCR; TCRdb's copy has only in-frame clones and leaves some out. The sample gives 95,000 to 150,000 clones, 85% to 95% of which show up once; 5% is in the top ten. This CDR3 has 12 amino acids. Deletions cut 2 bases from V and 9 bases from J, with 9 bases between. Germline V gene lookup returns CDR1 SGHDT and CDR2 YYEEEE. This record belongs to a study of T cell responses to AZD1222 COVID-19 vaccine. General observations from the study: Spike-specific TCRs gained breadth and depth after people received two AZD1222 doses. Clonal diversity may have been underestimated, and the donors were mostly white British, with more females than males.

The receptor was derived from an adult who received the AZD1222 COVID-19 vaccine. The chain has TRBV5-6 and TRBJ2-1; the D gene could be TRBD1 or TRBD2 (6 bases each). The source was peripheral blood, collected 28 days after the second AZD1222 dose. The CDR3 region is CASSLGGGEQFF. DNA of the CDR3: TGTGCCAGCAGCTTAGGAGGGGGTGAGCAGTTCTTC.